This T cell receptor beta chain was retrieved from a study of blood T cell repertoires in COVID-19. Germline V gene sequence: CDR1 SGHDN, CDR2 FVKESK. Between the trimmed V and J ends, which lost 0 bases and 8 bases, there was a span of 17 bases. The CDR3 totals 16 residues. This study enrolled people aged 18 to 89 from about 24 US geographic areas. Self-reported history from a screening survey and questionnaire set each donor's cohort. Per the study methods: For nucleated cells, counts were estimated from reference gene primer amplification. Profiled with immunoSEQ multiplex PCR; TCRdb holds only in-frame clones, not every one. V and J calls and clone size follow that table, whereas D and trimming were derived from the DNA. The data contain about 130,000 clones, around 80% of them seen just once; the ten biggest clones take up just over 6%.

Sequenced sample: PBMCs or T cells enriched from blood (not recorded which). The rearrangement links TRBV14 to TRBJ2-1, with D possibly being TRBD2 (5 bases). This receptor was identified in a woman aged 45-59 years who had recovered from COVID-19. CDR3 protein: CASSQEDPVGEYEQFF. CDR3 in DNA: TGTGCCAGCAGCCAAGAGGACCCAGTGGGAGAGTATGAGCAGTTCTTC.